This TCR beta chain was retrieved from a study of T cell changes during pregnancy in multiple sclerosis. Produced via immunoSEQ multiplex PCR; TCRdb's table is partial and in-frame only. The sample has 75,000 to 95,000 clones; roughly 90% are singletons. CDR1 SGHRS and CDR2 YFSETQ come from the germline V gene. CDR3 size: 13 residues. Unmatched junction bases numbered 4, after V lost 0 bases and J lost 11 bases. The rearrangement joins TRBV5-1 to TRBJ1-1, with 10 bases identical to TRBD1. This TCR was sampled from a female donor in good health, enrolled as a control in a pregnancy study. The input for sequencing was peripheral blood, taken in the first trimester of pregnancy. The CDR3 DNA sequence: TGCGCCAGCAGCTTGGGGACAGGGGGAACGGCTTTCTTT. Amino acids: CASSLGTGGTAFF.